The text below deals with one T cell receptor (beta chain). The source of the sample is a study of T cell responses to AZD1222 COVID-19 vaccine. Using immunoSEQ multiplex PCR, the repertoire was profiled, and TCRdb retains in-frame clones only, with some absent. The repertoire includes tens of thousands of clones, 85% to 90% of them detected once, and about a tenth sits in the top ten. Germline CDR1 KGHDR, CDR2 SFDVKD. The CDR3 is 15 amino acids. V lost 4 bases, J lost 6 bases, and 14 bases lay in between. Sequencing was performed on peripheral blood, taken 28 days after the second AZD1222 dose. The receptor was derived from an adult who received the AZD1222 COVID-19 vaccine. The chain carries TRBV24-1 and TRBJ1-4, with D possibly being TRBD1 (6 bases). The DNA for the CDR3 is TGTGCCACCAGTGACGCCCGGGACACCTATGAAAAACTGTTTTTT. Its protein is CATSDARDTYEKLFF.